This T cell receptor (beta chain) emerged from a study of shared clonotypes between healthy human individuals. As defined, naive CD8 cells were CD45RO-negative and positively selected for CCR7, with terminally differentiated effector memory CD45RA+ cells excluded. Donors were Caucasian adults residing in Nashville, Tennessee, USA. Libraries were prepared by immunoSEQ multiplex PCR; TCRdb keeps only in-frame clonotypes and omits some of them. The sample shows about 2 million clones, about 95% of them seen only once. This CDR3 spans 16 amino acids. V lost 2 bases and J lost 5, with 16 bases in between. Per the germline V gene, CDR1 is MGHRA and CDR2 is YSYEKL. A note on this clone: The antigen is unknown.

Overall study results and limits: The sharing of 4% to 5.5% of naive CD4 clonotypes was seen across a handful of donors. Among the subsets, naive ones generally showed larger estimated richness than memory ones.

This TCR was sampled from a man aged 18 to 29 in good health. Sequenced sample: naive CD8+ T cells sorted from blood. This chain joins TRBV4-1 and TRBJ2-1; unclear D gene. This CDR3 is CASSQLGPITNNEQFF. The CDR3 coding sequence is TGCGCCAGCAGCCAATTAGGACCGATAACCAACAATGAGCAGTTCTTC.